These T cell receptor beta chains were read from a single sample in a study of T cell changes during pregnancy in multiple sclerosis. The protocol was immunoSEQ multiplex PCR, while the TCRdb copy is restricted to in-frame clones and leaves out a portion. The sample has some 130,000 clones, roughly 97% seen once; the top ten hold around 0.4%. The sample was peripheral blood, taken after pregnancy. All receptors derive from a female donor with multiple sclerosis, enrolled in a pregnancy study. Both conserved end residues are trimmed from each CDR3. The order of the fields is J gene, V gene, CDR3 protein.

j_gene: TRBJ2-1
v_gene: TRBV7-6
CDR3aa: ASSLAVLPQYNEQF

j_gene: TRBJ2-1
v_gene: TRBV9
CDR3aa: ASSPRERGRNEQF

j_gene: TRBJ2-5
v_gene: TRBV20-1
CDR3aa: SLQWETQY

j_gene: TRBJ1-1
v_gene: TRBV6-5
CDR3aa: ASTLGSGMNTEAF

j_gene: TRBJ1-5
v_gene: TRBV28
CDR3aa: ASSFHSIGFNQPQH

j_gene: TRBJ1-2
v_gene: TRBV6-5
CDR3aa: ASSYAGGGYT

j_gene: TRBJ2-3
v_gene: TRBV6-1
CDR3aa: ATSIGTSGTDTQY

j_gene: TRBJ2-6
v_gene: TRBV15
CDR3aa: ATSRPRDSLSTGANVLT

j_gene: TRBJ2-7
v_gene: TRBV18
CDR3aa: ASSPLPGQGTTYEQY

j_gene: TRBJ2-3
v_gene: TRBV5-1
CDR3aa: ASSSLRPGEWSTDTQY

j_gene: TRBJ2-2
v_gene: TRBV2
CDR3aa: ASSEEVRDTGELF

j_gene: TRBJ1-2
v_gene: TRBV29-1
CDR3aa: SALRGSEGYT

j_gene: TRBJ1-2
v_gene: TRBV5-1
CDR3aa: ASSYRADYGYT

j_gene: TRBJ2-1
v_gene: TRBV10-3
CDR3aa: AILPGQGPNEQF

j_gene: TRBJ2-7
v_gene: TRBV7-2
CDR3aa: ASSPLVGGEYEQY

j_gene: TRBJ2-1
v_gene: TRBV19
CDR3aa: ASSPTGTSGRSDEQF

j_gene: TRBJ2-7
v_gene: TRBV7-8
CDR3aa: ASALMQGYEQY

j_gene: TRBJ2-1
v_gene: TRBV7-2
CDR3aa: ASSLALAGSYNEQF

j_gene: TRBJ2-2
v_gene: TRBV6-5
CDR3aa: ASTGGGELF

j_gene: TRBJ1-2
v_gene: TRBV18
CDR3aa: ASSTGGAHGYT

j_gene: TRBJ2-1
v_gene: TRBV27
CDR3aa: ASSPGTGINEQF

j_gene: TRBJ2-1
v_gene: TRBV2
CDR3aa: ASRGVTSGANEQF

j_gene: TRBJ1-1
v_gene: TRBV19
CDR3aa: ASSISGGRGNTEAF

j_gene: TRBJ2-1
v_gene: TRBV6-4
CDR3aa: ASSDSAGGIYNEQF

j_gene: TRBJ1-2
v_gene: TRBV7-9
CDR3aa: ASKPGTGNYGYT

j_gene: TRBJ2-2
v_gene: TRBV2
CDR3aa: ASSVETGGTGELF

j_gene: TRBJ1-5
v_gene: TRBV5-6
CDR3aa: ASSLTTAYSNQPQH

j_gene: TRBJ2-6
v_gene: TRBV7-7
CDR3aa: ASSSTSGGSGANVLT

j_gene: TRBJ2-7
v_gene: TRBV9
CDR3aa: ASSVGPSTGTSGRRMTYEQY

j_gene: TRBJ1-1
v_gene: TRBV19
CDR3aa: ASSIDPVGVTEAF

j_gene: TRBJ1-2
v_gene: TRBV15
CDR3aa: ATSRRTGFLRLYGYT

j_gene: TRBJ1-5
v_gene: TRBV6-1
CDR3aa: ASSEDSNSNQPQH

j_gene: TRBJ2-5
v_gene: TRBV28
CDR3aa: ASRKAGQETQY

j_gene: TRBJ1-2
v_gene: TRBV25-1
CDR3aa: ASSEYWGRVGYT

j_gene: TRBJ2-2
v_gene: TRBV4-3
CDR3aa: ASSQDRGGRSRDTGELF

j_gene: TRBJ1-5
v_gene: TRBV28
CDR3aa: ASSLVSGEGQPQH

j_gene: TRBJ1-4
v_gene: TRBV2
CDR3aa: ASSVRSNEKLF

j_gene: TRBJ1-5
v_gene: TRBV6-1
CDR3aa: ASSEGTASEPQH

j_gene: TRBJ2-7
v_gene: TRBV5-1
CDR3aa: ASSLRQGAHPYVEQY

j_gene: TRBJ1-2
v_gene: TRBV19
CDR3aa: ASRGGDDGYT

j_gene: TRBJ1-2
v_gene: TRBV19
CDR3aa: ASSIQGGYYGYT

j_gene: TRBJ2-1
v_gene: TRBV6-5
CDR3aa: ASSNGRGSYNEQF

j_gene: TRBJ2-5
v_gene: TRBV27
CDR3aa: ASSLSVGQGRGKTQY

j_gene: TRBJ2-1
v_gene: TRBV5-8
CDR3aa: ASSPSGGQWEQF

j_gene: TRBJ2-7
v_gene: TRBV2
CDR3aa: ASSNGLAGTIY